The 9 T cell receptor beta chains listed next were all sequenced from one sample in a study of neurological immune-mediated disorders. TCRdb re-called the 5' RACE reads with MiXCR, one entry per CDR3 protein. Here the sample spans 65,000 to 80,000 distinct CDR3 sequences, more than 15% being singletons. The material sequenced was PBMCs. These TCRs come from a middle-aged woman in good health.

This clonotype was seen only a few times. The chain combines TRBV30 with TRBJ2-4; no clear D. Per germline, CDR1 GTSNPN and CDR2 SVGIG (reference sequence). V was shortened by 2 bases and J by 7 bases, with 18 bases between the two germline ends. CDR3 length equals 15 residues. The chain's CDR3 is CAWSPMKGGVNIQYF. Here the CDR3 DNA reads TGTGCCTGGAGTCCCATGAAGGGTGGCGTGAACATTCAGTACTTC.

In its sample, this clonotype was seen many times. This chain joins TRBV28 and TRBJ1-3; TRBD1 aligns across 8 bases. Losses at the gene ends were 5 bases for V and 4 bases for J; bases not matched to a gene: 10. Per the germline V gene, CDR1 is MDHEN and CDR2 is SYDVKM. This CDR3 has 16 amino acids. CDR3: CASSATPTGAGNTIYF. CDR3 sequence (DNA): TGTGCCAGCAGTGCAACCCCGACAGGGGCCGGAAACACCATATATTTT. The variable domain in full, with the rest retrieved from reference TRBV28 and TRBJ1-3, is DVKVTQSSRYLVKRTGEKVFLECVQDMDHENMFWYRQDPGLGLRLIYFSYDVKMKEKGDIPEGYSVSREKKERFSLILESASTNQTSMYLCASSATPTGAGNTIYFGEGSWLTVV.

This clonotype was seen many times. The V and J genes are TRBV5-1 and TRBJ1-2; a weak D match, TRBD1 (5 bases). This CDR3 has 16 residues. The germline gives CDR1 SGHRS, CDR2 YFSETQ. Deletions cut 1 base from V and 3 bases from J, with 16 bases between. The CDR3 nucleotides are TGCGCCAGCAGCTTGTCAAATGGGGGTGGCTACTATGGCTACACCTTC. This encodes CASSLSNGGGYYGYTF.

This clonotype was recorded at least ten times. V usage is TRBV5-1 and J usage is TRBJ2-5, with TRBD1 as a possible D gene (6 bases). V was shortened by 0 bases and J by 5 bases, with 11 bases between the two germline ends. Per the germline V gene, CDR1 is SGHRS and CDR2 is YFSETQ. The CDR3 covers 14 residues. The CDR3 spells CASSLAQGWETQYF. In nucleotides, the CDR3 is TGCGCCAGCAGCTTGGCACAGGGATGGGAGACCCAGTACTTC.

This clonotype came up many times. The V gene is TRBV9, the J gene TRBJ2-5, with 8 bases aligning to TRBD2. The ends lost 0 bases at V and 0 bases at J; junction bases unmatched: 7. The CDR3 covers 17 residues. Germline values: CDR1 SGDLS, CDR2 YYNGEE. CDR3 protein: CASSVGPGGAYQETQYF. The DNA for the CDR3 is TGTGCCAGCAGCGTAGGCCCCGGGGGGGCGTACCAAGAGACCCAGTACTTC.

Many counts were recorded for this clonotype. The chain joins TRBV7-2 to TRBJ1-1; no clear D gene. Germline CDR1 is SGHTA and CDR2 is FQGNSA. The V end lost 3 bases, the J end lost 8 bases, and 10 bases lay between the germline ends. The CDR3 is made up of 12 amino acids. In nucleotides, the CDR3 is TGTGCCAGCAGCTTTAGGACCAAAGAAGCTTTCTTT. The encoded protein is CASSFRTKEAFF.

This clonotype was picked up many times. This chain connects TRBV20-1 to TRBJ2-7; D gene ambiguous. Germline V CDR1 and CDR2: DFQATT, SNEGSKA (reference sequence). The CDR3 length is 15 residues. V lost 4 bases and J lost 0, with 16 bases in between. CDR3 sequence reads: CSAIALYDNSYEQYV. In DNA form, the CDR3 reads TGCAGTGCTATCGCTCTCTACGACAACTCCTACGAGCAGTACGTC.

The rearrangement uses TRBV29-1 and TRBJ2-6, with 7 positions matching TRBD1. The V gene's germline CDR1 is SQVTM and CDR2 ANQGSEA. This CDR3 is 16 amino acids long. V lost 5 bases and J lost 0; bases outside the gene matches: 7. The CDR3 DNA sequence: TGCAGCGTTCTTCCCACAGGGGTCTCTGGGGCCAACGTCCTGACTTTC. Its protein product is CSVLPTGVSGANVLTF.

The chain joins TRBV4-1 to TRBJ2-7; 8 bases are shared with TRBD1. With V trimmed by 0 bases and J by 0 bases, 4 bases remained unmatched. Germline V gene sequence: CDR1 MGHRA, CDR2 YSYEKL. The CDR3 extends over 16 amino acids. The CDR3 DNA is TGCGCCAGCAGCCAAGATCGGACAGGGAGCTCCTACGAGCAGTACTTC. It yields the protein CASSQDRTGSSYEQYF.